A selection of T cell receptor beta chains follows, all from one sample in a study of OX40 agonist ivuxolimab in advanced cancers. Only in-frame clones appear in the TCRdb table, and some are missing; sequencing was by immunoSEQ multiplex PCR. The table includes 45,000 to 60,000 clones, approximately 80% detected once. The material sequenced was CD4+ or CD8+ T cells sorted from blood, taken in a trial of the OX40 agonist ivuxolimab. The receptor source for this set is an adult with an advanced solid tumor such as melanoma, head and neck, liver or kidney cancer. CDR3s include the opening cysteine and the closing phenylalanine or tryptophan. Fields, in order: D gene, V gene, clone size, J gene, CDR3 length, CDR3 protein, CDR3 DNA. D genes are given only for firm matches. A clone size is listed for some rows: how often the clone was seen (once, few, many), or a class if it is expanded.

d_call: .
v_call: TRBV2
clone_size: few
j_call: TRBJ1-1
cdr3_length: 11
cdr3_aa: CASLKEAEAFF
cdr3_nt: TGTGCCAGTCTCAAAGAAGCAGAAGCTTTCTTT

d_call: TRBD2
v_call: TRBV15
clone_size: .
j_call: TRBJ2-1
cdr3_length: 12
cdr3_aa: CATTPSGGVQFF
cdr3_nt: TGTGCCACCACCCCCTCGGGGGGGGTCCAGTTCTTC

d_call: TRBD1
v_call: TRBV28
clone_size: .
j_call: TRBJ1-1
cdr3_length: 14
cdr3_aa: CASSAAGGIAEAFF
cdr3_nt: TGTGCCAGCAGTGCGGCAGGGGGCATCGCTGAAGCTTTCTTT

d_call: .
v_call: TRBV28
clone_size: .
j_call: TRBJ1-4
cdr3_length: 15
cdr3_aa: CASSFRPALNEKLFF
cdr3_nt: TGTGCCAGCAGTTTCCGTCCGGCCCTTAATGAAAAACTGTTTTTT

d_call: TRBD1
v_call: TRBV4-3
clone_size: .
j_call: TRBJ1-6
cdr3_length: 15
cdr3_aa: CASSPDRVGGSPLHF
cdr3_nt: TGCGCCAGCAGCCCGGACAGGGTAGGGGGTTCACCCCTCCACTTT

d_call: .
v_call: TRBV5-6
clone_size: .
j_call: TRBJ1-1
cdr3_length: 14
cdr3_aa: CASSLGTENTEAFF
cdr3_nt: TGTGCCAGCAGCTTGGGGACAGAGAACACTGAAGCTTTCTTT

d_call: .
v_call: TRBV27
clone_size: .
j_call: TRBJ2-7
cdr3_length: 15
cdr3_aa: CASSLFAGNFYEQYF
cdr3_nt: TGTGCCAGCAGTTTATTCGCGGGGAACTTCTACGAGCAGTACTTC

d_call: .
v_call: TRBV27
clone_size: .
j_call: TRBJ2-7
cdr3_length: 13
cdr3_aa: CASSLIDPYEQYF
cdr3_nt: TGTGCCAGCAGTCTAATAGACCCCTACGAGCAGTACTTC

d_call: TRBD2
v_call: TRBV27
clone_size: .
j_call: TRBJ2-7
cdr3_length: 13
cdr3_aa: CASSLTSGDEQYF
cdr3_nt: TGTGCCAGCAGTTTGACTAGCGGGGACGAGCAGTACTTC

d_call: .
v_call: TRBV7-8
clone_size: .
j_call: TRBJ2-1
cdr3_length: 13
cdr3_aa: CASSLEINNEQFF
cdr3_nt: TGTGCCAGCAGCTTGGAAATAAACAATGAGCAGTTCTTC

d_call: .
v_call: TRBV6-1
clone_size: medium-sized
j_call: TRBJ2-7
cdr3_length: 15
cdr3_aa: CASSQRTSSSYEQYF
cdr3_nt: TGTGCCAGCAGCCAAAGGACATCGAGCTCCTACGAGCAGTACTTC

d_call: TRBD2
v_call: TRBV7-8
clone_size: .
j_call: TRBJ2-7
cdr3_length: 15
cdr3_aa: CASSVGLAGSYEQYF
cdr3_nt: TGTGCCAGCAGCGTGGGACTAGCGGGGTCCTACGAGCAGTACTTC

d_call: .
v_call: TRBV7-8
clone_size: .
j_call: TRBJ1-1
cdr3_length: 18
cdr3_aa: CASSLEGSGEAPNTEAFF
cdr3_nt: TGTGCCAGCAGCTTAGAGGGGTCAGGGGAGGCCCCCAACACTGAAGCTTTCTTT

d_call: .
v_call: TRBV7-3
clone_size: .
j_call: TRBJ1-2
cdr3_length: 13
cdr3_aa: CASSLNRERGYTF
cdr3_nt: TGTGCCAGCAGCTTAAACAGGGAAAGAGGCTACACCTTC

d_call: .
v_call: TRBV7-2
clone_size: .
j_call: TRBJ2-3
cdr3_length: 13
cdr3_aa: CASSLEPGDTQYF
cdr3_nt: TGTGCCAGCAGCTTAGAGCCGGGAGATACGCAGTATTTT

d_call: TRBD2
v_call: TRBV4-3
clone_size: .
j_call: TRBJ2-7
cdr3_length: 16
cdr3_aa: CASSQDTGGGYYEQYF
cdr3_nt: TGCGCCAGCAGCCAAGATACGGGCGGGGGTTACTACGAGCAGTACTTC

d_call: TRBD1
v_call: TRBV4-1
clone_size: medium-sized
j_call: TRBJ1-1
cdr3_length: 15
cdr3_aa: CASSRETGGRTEAFF
cdr3_nt: TGCGCCAGCAGCCGAGAGACAGGGGGGAGGACTGAAGCTTTCTTT

d_call: TRBD1
v_call: TRBV4-1
clone_size: .
j_call: TRBJ1-4
cdr3_length: 15
cdr3_aa: CASSQGRQGNEKLFF
cdr3_nt: TGCGCCAGCAGCCAAGGCAGACAGGGAAATGAAAAACTGTTTTTT

d_call: TRBD2
v_call: TRBV7-2
clone_size: .
j_call: TRBJ2-3
cdr3_length: 15
cdr3_aa: CASRATSGETDTQYF
cdr3_nt: TGTGCCAGCAGGGCGACTAGCGGGGAAACAGATACGCAGTATTTT

d_call: .
v_call: TRBV27
clone_size: .
j_call: TRBJ2-7
cdr3_length: 12
cdr3_aa: CASSLRGYEQYF
cdr3_nt: TGTGCCAGCAGTCTAAGGGGTTACGAGCAGTACTTC

d_call: TRBD1
v_call: TRBV15
clone_size: once
j_call: TRBJ2-5
cdr3_length: 14
cdr3_aa: CATSEGTGEETQYF
cdr3_nt: TGTGCCACCAGCGAGGGGACAGGGGAAGAGACCCAGTACTTC

d_call: .
v_call: TRBV5-4
clone_size: many
j_call: TRBJ2-7
cdr3_length: 14
cdr3_aa: CASSLSPLGNEQYF
cdr3_nt: TGTGCCAGCTCTCTGTCGCCCCTTGGGAACGAGCAGTACTTC

d_call: TRBD2
v_call: TRBV18
clone_size: .
j_call: TRBJ2-5
cdr3_length: 15
cdr3_aa: CASSPTRGGQETQYF
cdr3_nt: TGTGCCAGCTCACCTACACGGGGGGGGCAAGAGACCCAGTACTTC

d_call: TRBD2
v_call: TRBV29-1
clone_size: .
j_call: TRBJ2-1
cdr3_length: 11
cdr3_aa: CSAPHEGLGLF
cdr3_nt: TGCAGCGCCCCTCATGAGGGACTAGGGCTCTTC

d_call: TRBD2
v_call: TRBV4-3
clone_size: .
j_call: TRBJ2-5
cdr3_length: 16
cdr3_aa: CASSQDPAGGGETQYF
cdr3_nt: TGCGCCAGCAGCCAAGATCCAGCGGGGGGTGGCGAGACCCAGTACTTC

d_call: .
v_call: TRBV5-4
clone_size: .
j_call: TRBJ1-1
cdr3_length: 14
cdr3_aa: CASSLESPSTEAFF
cdr3_nt: TGTGCCAGCAGCTTGGAGTCCCCTAGCACCGAAGCTTTCTTT

d_call: .
v_call: TRBV6-1
clone_size: .
j_call: TRBJ1-5
cdr3_length: 14
cdr3_aa: CASSADGSNQPQHF
cdr3_nt: TGTGCCAGCAGTGCGGACGGTAGCAATCAGCCCCAGCATTTT

d_call: .
v_call: TRBV5-4
clone_size: .
j_call: TRBJ2-4
cdr3_length: 16
cdr3_aa: CASSLRGVPPKNIQYF
cdr3_nt: TGTGCCAGCAGCTTGAGGGGTGTTCCCCCCAAAAACATTCAGTACTTC

d_call: TRBD1
v_call: TRBV19
clone_size: .
j_call: TRBJ1-1
cdr3_length: 13
cdr3_aa: CASLGQGNTEAFF
cdr3_nt: TGTGCCAGTCTCGGACAGGGGAACACTGAAGCTTTCTTT

d_call: TRBD2
v_call: TRBV19
clone_size: .
j_call: TRBJ2-3
cdr3_length: 16
cdr3_aa: CASSIEASGTRDTQYF
cdr3_nt: TGTGCCAGTAGTATAGAGGCTAGCGGGACCAGAGACACGCAGTATTTT

d_call: .
v_call: TRBV5-1
clone_size: few
j_call: TRBJ1-1
cdr3_length: 13
cdr3_aa: CASRRVPESEAFF
cdr3_nt: TGCGCCAGCAGGCGGGTCCCCGAGTCTGAAGCTTTCTTT

d_call: .
v_call: TRBV28
clone_size: .
j_call: TRBJ1-3
cdr3_length: 15
cdr3_aa: CASTQAGVGRNTIYF
cdr3_nt: TGTGCCAGCACCCAAGCGGGGGTAGGGAGAAACACCATATATTTT

d_call: .
v_call: TRBV7-8
clone_size: .
j_call: TRBJ1-1
cdr3_length: 14
cdr3_aa: CASTPWGEDEGAFF
cdr3_nt: TGTGCCAGCACCCCGTGGGGGGAGGATGAGGGAGCTTTCTTT

d_call: .
v_call: TRBV7-9
clone_size: .
j_call: TRBJ2-7
cdr3_length: 12
cdr3_aa: CASSLEAYEQYF
cdr3_nt: TGTGCCAGCAGCTTAGAGGCCTACGAGCAGTACTTC

d_call: TRBD1
v_call: TRBV13
clone_size: .
j_call: TRBJ2-3
cdr3_length: 15
cdr3_aa: CASSSPGGGSDTQYF
cdr3_nt: TGTGCCAGCAGCTCCCCAGGGGGCGGGTCAGATACGCAGTATTTT

d_call: TRBD2
v_call: TRBV28
clone_size: .
j_call: TRBJ2-7
cdr3_length: 16
cdr3_aa: CASSFVAGAPNYEQYF
cdr3_nt: TGTGCCAGCAGTTTTGTAGCGGGAGCCCCTAACTACGAGCAGTACTTC

d_call: .
v_call: TRBV19
clone_size: .
j_call: TRBJ2-2
cdr3_length: 14
cdr3_aa: CVPGGDDYTGELFF
cdr3_nt: TGTGTCCCGGGCGGAGATGATTACACCGGGGAGCTGTTTTTT

d_call: .
v_call: TRBV9
clone_size: once
j_call: TRBJ1-6
cdr3_length: 15
cdr3_aa: CASSVEGGRNSPLHF
cdr3_nt: TGTGCCAGCAGCGTAGAGGGGGGGCGTAATTCACCCCTCCACTTT

d_call: .
v_call: TRBV25-1
clone_size: .
j_call: TRBJ2-5
cdr3_length: 13
cdr3_aa: CASSESGRETQYF
cdr3_nt: TGTGCCAGCAGTGAATCCGGAAGGGAGACCCAGTACTTC

d_call: .
v_call: TRBV5-1
clone_size: .
j_call: TRBJ2-1
cdr3_length: 13
cdr3_aa: CASSPLTWEEQFF
cdr3_nt: TGCGCCAGCAGCCCTTTAACGTGGGAGGAGCAGTTCTTC

d_call: TRBD2
v_call: TRBV10-3
clone_size: .
j_call: TRBJ2-7
cdr3_length: 13
cdr3_aa: CAISLADSGEQYF
cdr3_nt: TGTGCCATCTCTCTAGCGGACTCGGGGGAGCAGTACTTC

d_call: .
v_call: TRBV27
clone_size: once
j_call: TRBJ2-1
cdr3_length: 14
cdr3_aa: CASSYTGANNEQFF
cdr3_nt: TGTGCCAGCAGTTACACCGGGGCAAACAATGAGCAGTTCTTC

d_call: TRBD2
v_call: TRBV4-1
clone_size: .
j_call: TRBJ2-7
cdr3_length: 14
cdr3_aa: CASSQEREGYEQYF
cdr3_nt: TGCGCCAGCAGCCAGGAGCGGGAGGGTTACGAGCAGTACTTC

d_call: TRBD1
v_call: TRBV4-2
clone_size: .
j_call: TRBJ2-2
cdr3_length: 15
cdr3_aa: CASSPGQVDPGELFF
cdr3_nt: TGTGCCAGCAGCCCCGGACAGGTAGACCCCGGGGAGCTGTTTTTT

d_call: TRBD1
v_call: TRBV7-9
clone_size: .
j_call: TRBJ2-5
cdr3_length: 16
cdr3_aa: CASTPRQGRYQETQYF
cdr3_nt: TGTGCCAGCACCCCAAGACAGGGAAGGTACCAAGAGACCCAGTACTTC

d_call: .
v_call: TRBV7-8
clone_size: .
j_call: TRBJ1-5
cdr3_length: 14
cdr3_aa: CASSLAFGHQPQHF
cdr3_nt: TGTGCCAGCAGCTTAGCGTTCGGGCATCAGCCCCAGCATTTT

d_call: TRBD2
v_call: TRBV7-2
clone_size: .
j_call: TRBJ2-1
cdr3_length: 15
cdr3_aa: CASSLGAGDYNEQFF
cdr3_nt: TGTGCCAGCAGCTTAGGAGCGGGGGACTACAATGAGCAGTTCTTC

d_call: .
v_call: TRBV4-2
clone_size: .
j_call: TRBJ2-5
cdr3_length: 15
cdr3_aa: CASSPTVGGPGSQYF
cdr3_nt: TGTGCCAGCAGCCCCACTGTGGGGGGCCCTGGGTCCCAGTACTTC

d_call: .
v_call: TRBV19
clone_size: .
j_call: TRBJ1-4
cdr3_length: 15
cdr3_aa: CASSISSGGGEKLFF
cdr3_nt: TGTGCCAGTAGTATATCCAGCGGGGGCGGTGAAAAACTGTTTTTT

d_call: .
v_call: TRBV11-3
clone_size: .
j_call: TRBJ2-3
cdr3_length: 13
cdr3_aa: CASSPQAGDTQYF
cdr3_nt: TGTGCCAGCAGCCCGCAAGCGGGCGATACGCAGTATTTT

d_call: .
v_call: TRBV7-9
clone_size: .
j_call: TRBJ1-1
cdr3_length: 11
cdr3_aa: CASIQGTEAFF
cdr3_nt: TGTGCCAGCATCCAGGGGACTGAAGCTTTCTTT

d_call: TRBD2
v_call: TRBV19
clone_size: .
j_call: TRBJ2-1
cdr3_length: 16
cdr3_aa: CASTGLAGGPGNEQFF
cdr3_nt: TGTGCCAGTACTGGACTAGCGGGAGGGCCGGGCAATGAGCAGTTCTTC

d_call: TRBD1
v_call: TRBV19
clone_size: .
j_call: TRBJ1-1
cdr3_length: 16
cdr3_aa: CASSIVGQGMNTEAFF
cdr3_nt: TGTGCCAGTAGTATAGTAGGACAGGGGATGAACACTGAAGCTTTCTTT

d_call: .
v_call: TRBV4-1
clone_size: .
j_call: TRBJ1-1
cdr3_length: 14
cdr3_aa: CASSQDQWATEAFF
cdr3_nt: TGCGCCAGCAGCCAAGATCAGTGGGCCACTGAAGCTTTCTTT

d_call: .
v_call: TRBV2
clone_size: .
j_call: TRBJ2-6
cdr3_length: 16
cdr3_aa: CARPWTAISGANVLTF
cdr3_nt: TGTGCCAGACCCTGGACAGCGATCTCTGGGGCCAACGTCCTGACTTTC